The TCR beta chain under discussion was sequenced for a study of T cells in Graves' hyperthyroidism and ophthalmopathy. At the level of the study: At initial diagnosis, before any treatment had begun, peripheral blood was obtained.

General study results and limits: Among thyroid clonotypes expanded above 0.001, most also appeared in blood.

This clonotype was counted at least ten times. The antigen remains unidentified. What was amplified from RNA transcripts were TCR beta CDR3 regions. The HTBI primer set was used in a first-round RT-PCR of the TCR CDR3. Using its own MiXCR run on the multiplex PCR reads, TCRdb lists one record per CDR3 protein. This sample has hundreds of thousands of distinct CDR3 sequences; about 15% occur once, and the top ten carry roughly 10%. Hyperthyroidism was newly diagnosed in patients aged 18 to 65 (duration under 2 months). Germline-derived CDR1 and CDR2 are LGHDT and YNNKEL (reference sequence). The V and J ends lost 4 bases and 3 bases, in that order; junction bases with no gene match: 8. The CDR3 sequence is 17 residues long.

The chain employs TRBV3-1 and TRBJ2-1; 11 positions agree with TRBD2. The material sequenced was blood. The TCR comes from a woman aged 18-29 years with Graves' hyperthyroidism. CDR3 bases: TGTGCCAGCAGCCCCTCAGGACTAGCGGGCCTCTACAATGAGCAGTTCTTC. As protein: CASSPSGLAGLYNEQFF.